This entry features one T cell receptor (beta chain) sequence. Its antigen is not known. This sample's time point: pre-sensitization, week 0. Treatment defined: therapeutic diphenylcyclopropenone sensitization with weekly scalp DPC. TCRdb reprocessed the RACE reads via MiXCR and lists one record per CDR3 protein. The table includes tens of thousands of distinct CDR3 sequences, 11% detected once. This CDR3 has 17 residues. V trimming: 1 base; J trimming: 2 bases; junction bases outside the gene matches: 8. The germline CDR1 and CDR2 sequences are KGHSH and LQKENI. This sample is part of a study of human T cells and chemical hapten exposure. Study conclusions and caveats: Patch test score rose with PT1 expanded TCRs, significant at 8, 16, 32, not 4. Healthy people's immune response may differ from that of the donors, who had alopecia.

This clonotype was obtained from a woman aged 45-65 years with alopecia areata. Some clones in this sample may be carry-over from other donors' samples. The sample was whole blood, taken in connection with sensitization to the hapten diphenylcyclopropenone (DPC). The rearrangement uses TRBV18 and TRBJ1-2; TRBD1 agrees at 9 bases. As DNA, the CDR3 is TGTGCCAGCTCACCACAGGGGACAGGGCCTTTAAACTATGGCTACACCTTC. This translates into CASSPQGTGPLNYGYTF.